This is a list of T cell receptor beta chains from one sample in a study of control samples from healthy donors and cancer patients. Sequencing was performed with immunoSEQ multiplex PCR; in TCRdb, only in-frame clones are kept and a portion is missing. The table includes 150,000 to 200,000 clones, 80% to 90% detected once. Sequences were obtained from blood. Receptors originate from a man aged 30 to 45 in good health. Each CDR3 is given with its conserved first and last residue. D genes are given only for firm matches. Clone size is shown for a subset of rows, as once, few, many or a class of expanded clone.

J gene	clone size	V gene	D gene	CDR3 DNA	CDR3 protein
TRBJ2-5	-	TRBV19	-	TGTGCCAGTAGTATCCGAGCGGCCCAAGAGACCCAGTACTTC	CASSIRAAQETQYF
TRBJ1-4	once	TRBV6-5	-	TGTGCCAGCAAGGACGGAGATAATGAAAAACTGTTTTTT	CASKDGDNEKLFF
TRBJ1-2	-	TRBV28	-	TGTGCCATCACAGGTTTTAACTATGGCTACACCTTC	CAITGFNYGYTF
TRBJ1-1	-	TRBV27	TRBD1	TGTGCCAGCAGTCTCGAGACAGGGAGGACTGAAGCTTTCTTT	CASSLETGRTEAFF
TRBJ2-2	few	TRBV4-2	-	TGTGCCAGCAGCCCTCAGCTAGGGGCCGGGGAGCTGTTTTTT	CASSPQLGAGELFF
TRBJ1-1	-	TRBV2	-	TGTGCCAGCAGTGAAGCGCTTCCGGGAGTTGAAGCTTTCTTT	CASSEALPGVEAFF
TRBJ1-5	-	TRBV18	-	TGTGCCAGCTCACCAAAGGCAGACAATCAGCCCCAGCATTTT	CASSPKADNQPQHF
TRBJ1-5	-	TRBV5-1	-	TGCGCCAGCATTGCTTGGGGGGCCAGCCGTTATCTTCAGCCCCAGCATTTT	CASIAWGASRYLQPQHF
TRBJ2-7	-	TRBV11-1	TRBD2	TGTGCCAGCAGCTTAGAGTTCGGACTAGCGGCGTACTTC	CASSLEFGLAAYF
TRBJ2-1	-	TRBV30	-	TGTGCCTGGAGTGTAGGGGCGGCCCCCTTCAATGAGCAGTTCTTC	CAWSVGAAPFNEQFF
TRBJ2-5	few	TRBV20-1	-	TGCAGTGCTGAGCCTGCGGAGACCCAGTACTTC	CSAEPAETQYF
TRBJ1-5	-	TRBV30	-	TGTGCCTGGAGTGTACCGGCCAGGAATCAGCCCCAGCATTTT	CAWSVPARNQPQHF
TRBJ2-3	-	TRBV7-8	-	TGTGCCAGCAGCGCTCCGGGACTGCCTACAGATACGCAGTATTTT	CASSAPGLPTDTQYF
TRBJ1-2	-	TRBV2	-	TGTGCCAGCAGCCTCGGGACAATACGTGGCTACACCTTC	CASSLGTIRGYTF
TRBJ1-2	-	TRBV12-3/TRBV12-4	TRBD1	TGTGCCAGCAGTTTGAGGGGGCTTGATGGCTACACCTTC	CASSLRGLDGYTF
TRBJ1-4	-	TRBV7-6	TRBD1	TGTGCCAGCAGCTTAGGGACAGGGGGGCCAAATGAAAAACTGTTTTTT	CASSLGTGGPNEKLFF
TRBJ2-1	once	TRBV15	-	TGTGCCACCAGCAATATCCCCCATGAGCAGTTCTTC	CATSNIPHEQFF
TRBJ2-5	-	TRBV28	-	TGTGCCAGCAGTACCCCGGAGCGGGCCCAAGAGACCCAGTACTTC	CASSTPERAQETQYF
TRBJ2-1	-	TRBV19	-	TGTGCCAGTAGTATATTTAATGAGCAGTTCTTC	CASSIFNEQFF
TRBJ1-2	-	TRBV19	-	TGTGCCAGTAGTATTCAGGCCGGGGAGGACTATGGCTACACCTTC	CASSIQAGEDYGYTF
TRBJ1-2	-	TRBV20-1	-	TGCAGTGCTAGTGACATGACAGGAATTTCTAACTATGGCTACACCTTC	CSASDMTGISNYGYTF
TRBJ1-6	few	TRBV3-1/TRBV3-2	-	TGTGCCAGCAGCCGGACCAACGGGAATTCACCCCTCCACTTT	CASSRTNGNSPLHF
TRBJ1-5	-	TRBV19	-	TGTGCCGGAGGCTTCAATCAGCCCCAGCATTTT	CAGGFNQPQHF
TRBJ1-1	-	TRBV28	TRBD1	TGTGCCAGCAGACAGACAGGGGAAGCTTTCTTT	CASRQTGEAFF
TRBJ1-3	-	TRBV18	-	TGTGCCAGCTCACCAATGGAGAGAAGCGGGCACACCATATATTTT	CASSPMERSGHTIYF
TRBJ2-1	few	TRBV11-3	-	TGTGCCAGCAGCTCCCCAAGACAGAACAATGAGCAGTTCTTC	CASSSPRQNNEQFF
TRBJ1-2	-	TRBV4-1	-	TGCGCCAGCAGCCAAGGTACCTCATATGGCTACACCTTC	CASSQGTSYGYTF
TRBJ1-5	-	TRBV3-1/TRBV3-2	TRBD1	TGTGCCAGCAGCCCTTCGACAGGGCGCAATCAGCCCCAGCATTTT	CASSPSTGRNQPQHF
TRBJ2-7	-	TRBV5-1	-	TGCGCCAGCAGCGGACAGACGGCCTCCTACGAGCAGTACTTC	CASSGQTASYEQYF
TRBJ2-3	-	TRBV5-1	-	TGCGCCAGCAGCCCCGGAGCAGATACGCAGTATTTT	CASSPGADTQYF
TRBJ2-7	-	TRBV7-2	-	TGTGCCAGCAGCTTCGCGTACCGCAGCGAGCAGTACTTC	CASSFAYRSEQYF
TRBJ1-5	-	TRBV24-1	-	TGTGCCACCAGTGACCAGACAGTGATCAGGCCCCAGCATTTT	CATSDQTVIRPQHF
TRBJ2-2	-	TRBV28	-	TGTGCCAGCAGTTTGGGGGCGGGAGAGGGGACCGGGGAGCTGTTTTTT	CASSLGAGEGTGELFF
TRBJ1-1	-	TRBV2	-	TGTGCCAGCAGTGTAAAGGCGAGTGGCGGCACTGAAGCTTTCTTT	CASSVKASGGTEAFF
TRBJ1-3	-	TRBV19	-	TGTGCCAGTAGGGCCGTCTCTGGAAACACCATATATTTT	CASRAVSGNTIYF
TRBJ2-2	-	TRBV9	-	TGTGCCAGCAGGGTTGGGACGGACGCGAACACCGGGGAGCTGTTTTTT	CASRVGTDANTGELFF
TRBJ1-3	-	TRBV24-1	-	TGTGCCACCAGTGACCCTAGAGGGGACTCTGGAAACACCATATATTTT	CATSDPRGDSGNTIYF
TRBJ2-7	-	TRBV6-2/TRBV6-3	-	TGTGCCAGCAGTTACTCCCAGGGACCCTACGAGCAGTACTTC	CASSYSQGPYEQYF
TRBJ2-1	few	TRBV18	-	TGTGCCAGCTCACCAACCCGAGCGGCCTCCTACAATGAGCAGTTCTTC	CASSPTRAASYNEQFF
TRBJ1-1	-	TRBV11-1	-	TGTGCCAGCAGCTTAGGGGGCGCGAGCACTGAAGCTTTCTTT	CASSLGGASTEAFF
TRBJ1-1	-	TRBV14	TRBD1	TGTGCCAGCAGCCAAGAAAAAGGGACAGGCTGGCGGGCTTTCTTT	CASSQEKGTGWRAFF
TRBJ1-1	-	TRBV11-2	-	TGTGCCAGCAGCGTGGTCCTGGGGCCCAAAAACACTGAAGCTTTCTTT	CASSVVLGPKNTEAFF
TRBJ2-1	-	TRBV19	-	TGTGCCAGTAGGCGGAGCTCCTACAATGAGCAGTTCTTC	CASRRSSYNEQFF
TRBJ2-2	-	TRBV4-2	-	TGTGCCAGCAGTCTATCTACCAGTCGGACCCCGGAGCTGTTTTTT	CASSLSTSRTPELFF
TRBJ2-7	-	TRBV28	-	TGTGCCAGCAGTTTCCCCTATACCCCCGACGAGCAGTACTTC	CASSFPYTPDEQYF
TRBJ2-1	-	TRBV4-1	TRBD1	TGCGCCAGCAGCCAAGGACAGGGCTCCTACAATGAGCAGTTCTTC	CASSQGQGSYNEQFF
TRBJ1-1	-	TRBV15	TRBD1	TGTGCCACCAGCAGGTTGGACAGGGGGGATGGAGCTTTCTTT	CATSRLDRGDGAFF
TRBJ1-1	-	TRBV4-3	-	TGCGCCAGCAGCCAAGAAGCAGGGAGCATGGGCAGGACTGAAGCTTTCTTT	CASSQEAGSMGRTEAFF
TRBJ1-5	-	TRBV19	-	TGTGCCAGTAGTATATGGGACGGGGGGTACTATCAGCCCCAGCATTTT	CASSIWDGGYYQPQHF
TRBJ1-2	-	TRBV6-5	TRBD1	TGTGCCAGCAGGCCCGGGACAGGGGCCTATGGCTACACCTTC	CASRPGTGAYGYTF